The 21 T cell receptor beta chains below all came from one sample that was sequenced in a study of a mutant IDH1 vaccine in newly diagnosed glioma. Time point noted: week 35, safety follow-up. A single vaccine dose contained 300 ug of mutant IDH1 20-mer peptide, and topical imiquimod was used with it. Here immunoSEQ multiplex PCR was the method, and the copy in TCRdb shows in-frame clones only, minus some. The sample yields around 54,000 clones, roughly nine tenths seen once. The antigens these receptors bind are not known. The material was PBMCs, obtained from a glioma patient whose treatment included an IDH1 peptide vaccine. The receptors were gathered from a man in his forties with glioma.

The chain couples TRBV20-1 to TRBJ2-7, with unresolved D. Germline V gene lookup returns CDR1 DFQATT and CDR2 SNEGSKA (reference sequence). V shed 3 bases and J shed 6 bases, with 9 bases lying between them. The length of the CDR3 is 11 residues. CDR3: CSASLSPEQYF. In DNA form, the CDR3 reads TGCAGTGCTAGTCTGAGCCCCGAGCAGTACTTC.

As for this clone: Other DNA sequences in the same sample also yield this CDR3. This chain uses TRBV7-9 with TRBJ1-3, with D hard to call. Germline loops: CDR1 SEHNR, CDR2 FQNEAQ (reference sequence). Trimming stripped 1 base from V and 1 base from J, with 2 bases between. This CDR3 has 13 amino acids. This CDR3 reads CASSLGSGNTIYF. Written as DNA, the CDR3 is TGTGCCAGCAGCTTAGGGTCTGGAAACACCATATATTTT. The full variable domain, its missing parts supplied by reference TRBV7-9 and TRBJ1-3, is DTGVSQNPRHKITKRGQNVTFRCDPISEHNRLYWYRQTLGQGPEFLTYFQNEAQLEKSRLLSDRFSAERPKGSFSTLEIQRTEQGDSAMYLCASSLGSGNTIYFGEGSWLTVV.

The chain links TRBV27 to TRBJ1-2; D gene unclear. V dropped 0 bases and J dropped 4 bases, with 6 bases sitting between them. Per germline, CDR1 MNHEY and CDR2 SMNVEV (reference sequence). The CDR3 runs 13 residues. The CDR3 protein is CASSLSNFYGYTF. CDR3 DNA: TGTGCCAGCAGTTTATCGAACTTCTATGGCTACACCTTC.

This chain links TRBV7-6 with TRBJ1-2, with TRBD1 identical over 12 bases. The CDR3 extends over 15 amino acids. V shed 3 bases and J 7 bases; nucleotides not matched to a gene: 6. The V gene's germline CDR1 is SGHVS and CDR2 FNYEAQ. CDR3 coding DNA: TGTGCCAGCAGCTTCTCGGGACAGGGGGCGGGTGGCTACACCTTC. It translates to CASSFSGQGAGGYTF.

This clone appeared a few times. The chain carries TRBV7-8 and TRBJ1-2; D not resolved. CDR1 and CDR2 (germline): SGHVS, FQNEAQ. Between the trimmed V and J ends, which lost 6 bases and 8 bases, there was a span of 13 bases. The CDR3 contains 12 residues. The CDR3 loop reads CASSAGLRGYTF. In DNA, the CDR3 is TGTGCCAGCAGTGCAGGTCTCCGGGGCTACACCTTC.

The rearrangement joins TRBV5-1 to TRBJ2-7, with a weak D call TRBD2 (6 bases). This CDR3 has 16 residues. Trimming stripped 0 bases from V and 1 base from J, with 14 bases between. Germline V gene lookup returns CDR1 SGHRS and CDR2 YFSETQ. The CDR3: CASSLGLSGSSYEQYF. The CDR3 DNA is TGCGCCAGCAGCTTGGGCCTTAGCGGTAGTTCCTACGAGCAGTACTTC.

This chain connects TRBV5-6 to TRBJ1-3, with D tentatively TRBD1 (5 bases). This CDR3 region has 16 residues. V lost 1 base and J 0 bases, leaving 11 bases between the germline ends. Germline V gene lookup returns CDR1 SGHDT and CDR2 YYEEEE. The CDR3 protein is CASSLQGSYSGNTIYF. DNA for the CDR3: TGTGCCAGCAGCTTGCAGGGATCCTACTCTGGAAACACCATATATTTT.

CDR3 in amino acids: CASLDFTGELFF. The DNA of the CDR3 is TGTGCCAGCCTAGATTTCACCGGGGAGCTGTTTTTT. The V call is TRBV19, the J call TRBJ2-2; D remains ambiguous. The V and J ends lost 9 bases and 4 bases respectively, with 9 bases between them. The CDR3 has 12 residues. The V gene's germline CDR1 is LNHDA and CDR2 SQIVND (reference sequence). Supplemented by reference TRBV19 and TRBJ2-2, the full variable domain reads DGGITQSPKYLFRKEGQNVTLSCEQNLNHDAMYWYRQDPGQGLRLIYYSQIVNDFQKGDIAEGYSVSREKKESFPLTVTSAQKNPTAFYLCASLDFTGELFFGEGSRLTVL.

The CDR3 reads CASSAIAEQETQYF. The CDR3 region has the DNA TGTGCCAGCAGCGCCATAGCGGAGCAAGAGACCCAGTACTTC. The chain links TRBV9 to TRBJ2-5; D is possibly TRBD2 (6 bases). The CDR3 spans 14 residues. V was trimmed by 3 bases and J by 2 bases, leaving 11 bases between them. Per the germline V gene, CDR1 is SGDLS and CDR2 is YYNGEE.

The chain uses TRBV5-8 and TRBJ2-3; TRBD1 matches 7 bases. The CDR3 runs to 15 residues. Germline V gene lookup returns CDR1 SGHTS and CDR2 YDEGEE. Trimming took 4 bases from V and 5 from J; bases not matched to a gene: 10. This chain's CDR3 is CASSLGTDRGDTQYF. DNA of the CDR3: TGTGCCAGCAGCCTGGGGACAGACCGTGGAGATACGCAGTATTTT.

The chain recombines TRBV5-8 with TRBJ1-1; TRBD1 matches at 8 bases. CDR1 is SGHTS and CDR2 is YDEGEE in the germline V gene. This CDR3 region has 15 residues. V shed 3 bases, J shed 6 bases, and the junction held 10 bases outside the gene matches. Written as DNA, the CDR3 is TGTGCCAGCAGCTGGTTGACAGGGGTAGTTCCTGAAGCTTTCTTT. This codes for CASSWLTGVVPEAFF.

The V gene is TRBV7-2, the J gene TRBJ2-7; tentatively, D is TRBD2 (5 bases). The CDR3 has 13 amino acids. V was cut by 5 bases and J by 7 bases, with 15 bases left in between. Germline assignment: CDR1 SGHTA and CDR2 FQGNSA. The CDR3 DNA sequence: TGTGCCAGCAGCCCTCGACCGGGGAGAGAGCAGTACTTC. Amino acid sequence: CASSPRPGREQYF.

The V and J genes are TRBV7-2 and TRBJ2-7; no clear D. This CDR3 comprises 13 residues. V lost 4 bases, J lost 2 bases, and 9 bases lay in between. From germline, CDR1 is SGHTA and CDR2 FQGNSA. The CDR3 loop is CASSSLRTYEQYF. Written as DNA, the CDR3 is TGTGCCAGCAGCTCCCTCCGGACCTACGAGCAGTACTTC.

The chain uses TRBV18 and TRBJ1-5, with a possible D match to TRBD1 (6 bases). Trimming pared 6 bases from V and 5 bases from J, leaving 11 bases between. The CDR3 has 13 residues. Germline values: CDR1 KGHSH, CDR2 LQKENI. CDR3 coding DNA: TGTGCCAGCTCGAGGGGGGAGGATCAGCCCCAGCATTTT. Encoded protein: CASSRGEDQPQHF.

The V call is TRBV27, the J call TRBJ2-6; D gene uncertain. Per the germline V gene, CDR1 is MNHEY and CDR2 is SMNVEV (reference sequence). The V end lost 5 bases, the J end lost 4 bases, and 21 bases lay between the germline ends. The CDR3 consists of 18 residues. The CDR3 DNA follows: TGTGCCAGCAGTCCACCTCCGGCATCAAGTCTCGGGGCCAACGTCCTGACTTTC. Encoded protein: CASSPPPASSLGANVLTF.

J is TRBJ1-1 and V is TRBV7-9; tentative D call: TRBD1 (6 bases). In germline, CDR1 is SEHNR, CDR2 FQNEAQ (reference sequence). Trimming took off 1 base at V and 4 bases at J, with 10 bases between the two ends. The CDR3 has 14 residues. The CDR3: CASSLEGGGTEAFF. In DNA, the CDR3 is TGTGCCAGCAGCTTAGAAGGGGGGGGCACTGAAGCTTTCTTT.

The chain carries TRBV6-5 and TRBJ2-1; D is unclear. From germline, CDR1 is MNHEY and CDR2 SVGAGI. V dropped 6 bases and J dropped 8 bases, with 8 bases sitting between them. The CDR3 contains 11 residues. The CDR3 nucleotides read TGTGCCAGCAGACTCTTGGATGAGCAGTTCTTC. Translating it yields CASRLLDEQFF.

This rearrangement joins TRBV4-3 to TRBJ2-3; D is unresolved. In germline, CDR1 is LGHNA, CDR2 YSLEER. This CDR3 region has 14 residues. Trimming left V 2 bases short and J 1 base short, with 7 bases between. In DNA form, the CDR3 reads TGCGCCAGCAGCCAAATACCGGGCACAGATACGCAGTATTTT. It encodes CASSQIPGTDTQYF.

As regards this clone: The junction shows a germline mismatch at one end, possibly a read error. The chain links TRBV2 to TRBJ2-7; 7 bases align to TRBD1. The CDR3 contains 11 residues. Looked up from germline, CDR1 is SNHLY and CDR2 is FYNNEI. CDR3 loop: CASSNPGQNLF. The DNA of the CDR3 is TGTGCCAGCAGTAACCCGGGACAGAACCTCTTC. The full variable domain, rest sourced from reference TRBV2 and TRBJ2-7, is EPEVTQTPSHQVTQMGQEVILRCVPISNHLYFYWYRQILGQKVEFLVSFYNNEISEKSEIFDDQFSVERPDGSNFTLKIRSTKLEDSAMYFCASSNPGQNLFGPGTRLTVT.

The CDR3 DNA reads TGTGCCTCAGAACGGGGCGGTAACTATGGCTACACCTTC. This gives the protein CASERGGNYGYTF. The rearrangement uses TRBV25-1 and TRBJ1-2; D perhaps matches TRBD1 (5 bases). CDR3 length: 13 amino acids. Trimming pared 11 bases from V and 1 base from J, leaving 14 bases between. Per the germline V gene, CDR1 is MGHDK and CDR2 is SYGVNS.

A word on this clone: Germline is not matched at one junction end, which may reflect a read error. The chain joins TRBV7-3 to TRBJ2-3; 7 bases line up with TRBD2. The germline CDR1 and CDR2 sequences are SGHTA and FQGTGA. The CDR3 runs 16 residues. In DNA, the CDR3 is TGTGCCAGCAGCGTAACCCTGGGGGGGAGCACAGATACGCAGTATTTT. Protein sequence: CASSVTLGGSTDTQYF.